This TCR beta chain is from a study of blood T cell repertoires in COVID-19. About the research overall: The origin of the acute and convalescent COVID-19 samples was the United States, Italy and Spain. The analysed material was cDNA or gDNA that came from T cells, B-cell-depleted T cells, or PBMCs.

The CDR3 sequence is 16 residues long. Germline lookup yields CDR1 SNHLY and CDR2 FYNNEI. The trim removed 1 base at V and 4 bases at J, leaving 6 bases unmatched. Patients in Seattle were enrolled during active infection, then followed longitudinally. In the original workflow: Using reference gene primer amplification, nucleated cell counts were estimated. Generated by immunoSEQ multiplex PCR, the TCRdb table keeps only in-frame clones and is missing some. D and trimming were read from the DNA, whereas the V and J calls and clone size are those reported in that table. The sample has over 90,000 clones; about 74% are singletons.

The chain couples TRBV2 to TRBJ2-3; the match to TRBD2 covers 9 bases. The sample taken for sequencing was peripheral blood. The sequence was collected from a man in his 70s with COVID-19, enrolled during active disease. CDR3 nucleotides: TGTGCCAGCAGTGAAGGTCGCGGGAGGGGGGCAGATACGCAGTATTTT. This encodes CASSEGRGRGADTQYF. The full variable domain, with the rest looked up from reference TRBV2 and TRBJ2-3, is EPEVTQTPSHQVTQMGQEVILRCVPISNHLYFYWYRQILGQKVEFLVSFYNNEISEKSEIFDDQFSVERPDGSNFTLKIRSTKLEDSAMYFCASSEGRGRGADTQYFGPGTRLTVL.